The rows below give T cell receptor beta chains drawn from one sample of a study of CD8+CD57+ T cells in acquired aplastic anemia. TCRdb re-derived calls from the reads in MiXCR, one entry per CDR3 protein. The sample records roughly 170,000 distinct CDR3 sequences, around 50% being singletons. The sequencing sample was made of sorted CD4+, CD8+, or CD8+CD57+ T cells (not recorded which) from PBMCs. These receptors all stem from a human donor with aplastic anemia. The CDR3 runs from the conserved cysteine through the conserved F or W. Each record gives: CDR3 protein, CDR3 DNA, V gene, J gene, clone size, D gene. The D gene is left open where the match is weak. Some rows mark clone size as missing; the rest say once, few, many or name a class of expanded clone.

CATSGTSGADEQYF	TGTGCCACCAGTGGGACTAGCGGGGCGGACGAGCAGTACTTC	TRBV24-1	TRBJ2-7	.	TRBD2
CASSLNQGGKQPQHF	TGTGCCAGTAGCTTGAACCAGGGCGGCAAGCAGCCCCAGCATTTT	TRBV5-6	TRBJ1-5	.	.
CATTLKGAGEAFF	TGTGCCACCACCCTCAAGGGGGCCGGTGAAGCTTTCTTT	TRBV19	TRBJ1-1	once	TRBD1
CACTPLGTGELFF	TGTGCCTGTACTCCGCTCGGGACCGGGGAGCTGTTTTTT	TRBV30	TRBJ2-2	.	.
CASSRRRSEAFF	TGTGCCAGCAGCCGAAGGAGATCTGAAGCTTTCTTT	TRBV7-2	TRBJ1-1	.	.
CASSLDPFYEQYF	TGTGCCAGCAGCTTAGACCCATTCTACGAGCAGTACTTC	TRBV11-3	TRBJ2-7	.	.
CASSLGGNYEQYF	TGTGCCAGCAGCTTAGGGGGGAACTACGAGCAGTACTTC	TRBV7-8	TRBJ2-7	.	.
CASILGWNSPLHF	TGTGCCAGCATCCTGGGGTGGAATTCACCCCTCCACTTT	TRBV12-3/TRBV12-4	TRBJ1-6	many	.
CASSPGTGGSGELFF	TGTGCCAGTAGCCCCGGGACAGGGGGCTCCGGGGAGCTGTTTTTT	TRBV19	TRBJ2-2	.	TRBD1
CASPRGDETQYF	TGTGCCAGTCCGCGGGGGGATGAGACCCAGTACTTC	TRBV19	TRBJ2-5	.	TRBD2
CASGLAVGTGSPYEQYF	TGTGCTAGTGGTTTGGCTGTCGGGACAGGAAGCCCCTACGAGCAGTACTTC	TRBV12-5	TRBJ2-7	many	TRBD1
CASSQASKTTDTQYF	TGCGCCAGCAGCCAAGCCAGCAAGACCACAGATACGCAGTATTTT	TRBV4-1	TRBJ2-3	many	.
CASKGRPTSRPSNEQFF	TGTGCCAGCAAGGGCAGGCCTACTTCTCGGCCGTCAAATGAGCAGTTCTTC	TRBV2	TRBJ2-1	once	.
CASSATNTGELFF	TGTGCCAGCAGCGCCACGAACACCGGGGAGCTGTTCTTT	TRBV7-9	TRBJ2-2	once	.
CASIGVYGYTF	TGTGCCAGCATCGGGGTCTATGGCTACACCTTC	TRBV25-1	TRBJ1-2	.	.
CATSDARRAGANVLTF	TGTGCCACCAGTGATGCCCGAAGGGCCGGGGCCAACGTCCTGACTTTC	TRBV24-1	TRBJ2-6	few	.
CASSSGGKQFF	TGTGCCAGCAGCTCCGGGGGAAAGCAGTTCTTC	TRBV14	TRBJ2-1	.	.
CASSVARLPGTDTQYF	TGTGCCAGCAGCGTAGCTCGGTTGCCGGGCACAGATACGCAGTATTTT	TRBV9	TRBJ2-3	many	.
CASSYAGGRYEQYF	TGTGCCAGCAGCTACGCAGGGGGCAGGTACGAGCAGTACTTC	TRBV7-9	TRBJ2-7	.	TRBD1
CSAPGFLGTEAFF	TGCAGTGCCCCGGGATTTTTGGGCACTGAAGCTTTCTTT	TRBV20-1	TRBJ1-1	many	.
CASSRSSGGQETQYF	TGTGCCAGCAGCCGATCTAGCGGGGGTCAAGAGACCCAGTACTTC	TRBV7-2	TRBJ2-5	many	TRBD2
CATSDSGRTNTEAFF	TGTGCCACCAGTGATTCTGGACGGACGAACACTGAAGCTTTCTTT	TRBV24-1	TRBJ1-1	.	.
CSVGVVGNTGELFF	TGCAGCGTGGGGGTTGTTGGGAACACCGGGGAGCTGTTTTTT	TRBV29-1	TRBJ2-2	few	.
CASSLRTGWNEQFF	TGTGCCAGCAGCCTCCGCACAGGGTGGAATGAGCAGTTCTTC	TRBV9	TRBJ2-1	many	.
CSVPGAQGGYTF	TGCAGCGTTCCGGGGGCCCAGGGTGGCTACACCTTC	TRBV29-1	TRBJ1-2	many	.
CASSPEMGSLHF	TGTGCCAGCTCACCCGAAATGGGGTCCCTCCACTTT	TRBV18	TRBJ1-6	few	.
CATSEPTNTGELFF	TGTGCCACCAGTGAACCTACGAACACCGGGGAGCTGTTTTTT	TRBV24-1	TRBJ2-2	.	.
CASSLGGPGSEKLFF	TGCGCCAGCAGCTTGGGGGGACCCGGGAGTGAAAAACTGTTTTTT	TRBV5-1	TRBJ1-4	many	.
CSAKYGQNTEAFF	TGCAGTGCTAAATACGGGCAAAACACTGAAGCTTTCTTT	TRBV20-1	TRBJ1-1	.	.
CATSDFEENTQYF	TGTGCCACCAGTGATTTTGAGGAGAATACGCAGTATTTT	TRBV24-1	TRBJ2-3	few	.
CATQQDPNNSPLHF	TGTGCCACCCAACAGGACCCCAATAATTCGCCCCTCCACTTT	TRBV2	TRBJ1-6	.	.
CASSFNTGYHEQFF	TGTGCCAGCAGCTTTAATACAGGGTATCATGAGCAGTTCTTC	TRBV5-4	TRBJ2-1	many	.
CARLWAGELFF	TGTGCCAGACTCTGGGCCGGGGAGCTGTTTTTT	TRBV2	TRBJ2-2	few	.
CASSLFAGGYEQYF	TGTGCCAGCAGCTTATTTGCAGGGGGTTACGAGCAGTACTTC	TRBV7-6	TRBJ2-7	many	TRBD1
CASSLVRLAGETQYF	TGTGCCAGCAGCTTAGTAAGACTAGCCGGGGAGACCCAGTACTTC	TRBV7-2	TRBJ2-5	.	TRBD2
CASRGYANNEQFF	TGTGCCAGCCGGGGGTACGCTAACAATGAGCAGTTCTTC	TRBV25-1	TRBJ2-1	few	.
CASRPDRTVYEQYF	TGTGCCAGTAGACCTGACAGGACTGTCTACGAGCAGTACTTC	TRBV19	TRBJ2-7	many	.
CAWTGRVESPLHF	TGTGCCTGGACGGGCAGGGTCGAATCACCCCTCCACTTT	TRBV30	TRBJ1-6	.	.
CASSNRRSGANVLTF	TGTGCCAGCAGTAATCGCCGCTCTGGGGCCAACGTCCTGACTTTC	TRBV2	TRBJ2-6	.	.
CASGLRQGLQETQYF	TGTGCTAGTGGTTTGCGGCAGGGCCTTCAAGAGACCCAGTACTTC	TRBV12-5	TRBJ2-5	few	.
CASSQTAGEYYEQYF	TGCGCCAGCAGCCAGACCGCGGGGGAGTACTACGAGCAGTACTTC	TRBV4-1	TRBJ2-7	few	TRBD2
CASSVSNTEAFF	TGCGCCAGCAGTGTGAGTAACACTGAAGCTTTCTTT	TRBV10-2	TRBJ1-1	few	.
CASSLTGSQPQHF	TGTGCCAGCAGCCTGACAGGGAGTCAGCCCCAGCATTTT	TRBV7-6	TRBJ1-5	.	TRBD1
CASSPSEETQYF	TGTGCCAGCAGCCCTAGCGAAGAGACCCAGTACTTC	TRBV2	TRBJ2-5	once	.
CAISESGHSNQPQHF	TGTGCCATCAGTGAGTCCGGGCATAGCAATCAGCCCCAGCATTTT	TRBV10-3	TRBJ1-5	once	.
CASRPNPGDTEAFF	TGCGCCAGCAGACCTAACCCTGGGGACACTGAAGCTTTCTTT	TRBV10-1	TRBJ1-1	.	.
CASSLVGGGYTF	TGTGCCAGCAGCTTAGTTGGCGGTGGCTACACCTTC	TRBV11-2	TRBJ1-2	.	.
CASSEALWAGGENTQYF	TGTGCCAGCAGTGAAGCGCTTTGGGCAGGGGGCGAAAATACGCAGTATTTT	TRBV2	TRBJ2-3	once	TRBD1
CSVVANGETEAFF	TGCAGCGTAGTTGCCAATGGTGAGACTGAAGCTTTCTTT	TRBV29-1	TRBJ1-1	.	.
CASSPRDRGNSPLHF	TGTGCCAGCAGCCCTCGGGACAGGGGAAATTCACCCCTCCACTTT	TRBV2	TRBJ1-6	.	TRBD1
CASSYSRTGSVDGYTF	TGTGCCAGCAGTTACTCGCGGACAGGGAGTGTGGATGGCTACACCTTC	TRBV6-5	TRBJ1-2	.	TRBD1
CASSPGLAVTDTQYF	TGTGCCAGCAGCCCCGGACTAGCTGTCACAGATACGCAGTATTTT	TRBV9	TRBJ2-3	few	TRBD2
CASSDYQTEAFF	TGTGCCAGCAGTGATTACCAAACTGAAGCTTTCTTT	TRBV6-1	TRBJ1-1	.	.